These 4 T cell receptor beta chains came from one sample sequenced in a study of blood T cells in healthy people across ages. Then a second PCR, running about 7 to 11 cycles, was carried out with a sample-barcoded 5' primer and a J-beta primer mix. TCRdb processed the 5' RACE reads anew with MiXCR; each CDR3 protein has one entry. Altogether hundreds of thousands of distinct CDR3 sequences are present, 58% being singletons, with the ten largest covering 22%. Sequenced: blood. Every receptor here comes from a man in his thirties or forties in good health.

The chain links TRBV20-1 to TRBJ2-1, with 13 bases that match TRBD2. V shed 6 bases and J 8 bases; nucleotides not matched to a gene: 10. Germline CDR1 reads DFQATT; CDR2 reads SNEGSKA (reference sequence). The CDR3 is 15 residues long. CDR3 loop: CSAQLLGTSGDEQFF. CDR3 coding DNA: TGCAGTGCCCAGCTGCTCGGGACTAGCGGGGATGAGCAGTTCTTC.

The CDR3 reads CASSPGTGLGDAFF. DNA of the CDR3: TGTGCCAGCAGCCCCGGGACTGGCCTGGGGGATGCTTTCTTT. The rearrangement uses TRBV11-3 and TRBJ1-1, with a possible D match to TRBD1 (5 bases). This CDR3 is 14 amino acids long. Trimming removed 5 bases at V and 11 bases at J, with 21 bases between. Per the germline V gene, CDR1 is SGHNT and CDR2 is YENEEA.

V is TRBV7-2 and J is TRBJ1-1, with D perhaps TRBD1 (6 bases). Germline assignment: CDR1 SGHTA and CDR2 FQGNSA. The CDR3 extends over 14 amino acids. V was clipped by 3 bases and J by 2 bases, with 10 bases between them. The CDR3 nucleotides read TGTGCCAGCAGCTTTCCCAGGGGAAACACTGAAGCTTTCTTT. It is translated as CASSFPRGNTEAFF.

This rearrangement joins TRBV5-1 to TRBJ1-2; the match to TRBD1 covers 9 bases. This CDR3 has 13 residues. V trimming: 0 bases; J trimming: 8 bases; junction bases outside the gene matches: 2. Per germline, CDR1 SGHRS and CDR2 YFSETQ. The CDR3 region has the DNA TGCGCCAGCAGCTTGGGACAGGGGGTCGGCTACACCTTC. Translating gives CASSLGQGVGYTF.